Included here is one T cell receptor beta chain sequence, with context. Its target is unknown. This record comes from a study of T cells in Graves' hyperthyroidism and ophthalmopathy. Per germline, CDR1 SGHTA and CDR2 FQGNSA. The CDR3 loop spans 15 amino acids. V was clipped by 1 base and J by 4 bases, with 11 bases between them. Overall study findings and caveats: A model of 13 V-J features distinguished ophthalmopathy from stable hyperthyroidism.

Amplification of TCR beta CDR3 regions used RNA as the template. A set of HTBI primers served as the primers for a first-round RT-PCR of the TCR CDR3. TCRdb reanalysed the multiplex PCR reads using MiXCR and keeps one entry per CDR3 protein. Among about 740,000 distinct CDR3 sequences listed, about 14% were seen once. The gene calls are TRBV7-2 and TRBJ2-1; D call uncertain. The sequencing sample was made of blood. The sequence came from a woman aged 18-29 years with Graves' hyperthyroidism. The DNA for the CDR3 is TGTGCCAGCAGCTTAGACGCGCGATTTTACAATGAGCAGTTCTTC. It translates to CASSLDARFYNEQFF.